This T cell receptor beta chain was sequenced during a study of vaccination effects on CD4 cells after COVID-19. The protocol was immunoSEQ multiplex PCR, while the TCRdb copy is restricted to in-frame clones and leaves out a portion. The sample contains approximately 16,000 clones, about 74% of which appear only once. Antigen-specific CD4+ T cells were expanded with viral peptide pools in the ViraFEST assay before sequencing. CD4+ T cell isolation took place after 10 days of culture. Either the mRNA-1273 or the BNT162b2 vaccine was given to participants as two doses. IL-2 at roughly 9.7 IU/ml and peptides at roughly 10 ug/ml were added to cultured PBMC, a few million per well. General study points: Clones from infection and from vaccination both contracted markedly late after vaccination.

In the case of this clone: Its cognate antigen is unknown.

The material sequenced was CD4+ T cells from PBMCs cultured with HCoV-NL63 spike peptides, taken after COVID-19 vaccination. The receptor was isolated from a human donor who received a COVID-19 vaccine.

CDR3 sequence reads: CASSTAPQRRTGELFF. The CDR3 bases are TGCGCCAGCAGCACAGCCCCGCAGCGACGAACCGGGGAGCTGTTTTTT. The chain joins TRBV5-1 to TRBJ2-2; D unclear. Germline V gene data show CDR1 as SGHRS and CDR2 as YFSETQ. This CDR3 spans 16 amino acids. V was shortened by 4 bases and J by 5 bases, with 18 bases between the two germline ends. The full variable domain, with the rest looked up from reference TRBV5-1 and TRBJ2-2, is KAGVTQTPRYLIKTRGQQVTLSCSPISGHRSVSWYQQTPGQGLQFLFEYFSETQRNKGNFPGRFSGRQFSNSRSEMNVSTLELGDSALYLCASSTAPQRRTGELFFGEGSRLTVL.